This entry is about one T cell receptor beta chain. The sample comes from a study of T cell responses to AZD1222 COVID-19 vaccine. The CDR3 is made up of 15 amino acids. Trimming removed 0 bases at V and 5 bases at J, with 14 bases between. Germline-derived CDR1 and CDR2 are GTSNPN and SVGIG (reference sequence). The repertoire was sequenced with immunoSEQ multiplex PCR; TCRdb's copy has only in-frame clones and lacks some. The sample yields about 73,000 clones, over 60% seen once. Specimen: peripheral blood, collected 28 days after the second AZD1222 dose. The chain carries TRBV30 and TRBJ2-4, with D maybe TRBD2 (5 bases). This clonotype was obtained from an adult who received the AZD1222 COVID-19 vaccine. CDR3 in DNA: TGTGCCTGGAGTGTACTAGGTCGAGATGAAAACATTCAGTACTTC. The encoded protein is CAWSVLGRDENIQYF. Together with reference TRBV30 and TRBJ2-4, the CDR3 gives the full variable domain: SQTIHQWPATLVQPVGSPLSLECTVEGTSNPNLYWYRQAAGRGLQLLFYSVGIGQISSEVPQNLSASRPQDRQFILSSKKLLLSDSGFYLCAWSVLGRDENIQYFGAGTRLSVL.